The 32 T cell receptor beta chains below all came from one sample that was sequenced in a study of PD-1 blockade in classical Hodgkin lymphoma. As to time point: cycle 4 day 1 (C4D1), after around six weeks of nivolumab. Each patient relapsed following autologous stem cell transplantation, and prior brentuximab vedotin exposure differed. Isolated CD8+ T cells were derived from thawed PBMCs through magnetic negative selection. The data were produced by immunoSEQ multiplex PCR, yet TCRdb's version contains in-frame clones alone and is incomplete. The table includes 15,000 or so clones, about nine tenths detected once. Sequencing was performed on CD8+ T cells from blood, taken before the fourth cycle of nivolumab. Every receptor here comes from a human donor with classical Hodgkin lymphoma.

This chain joins TRBV4-1 and TRBJ1-5, with 7 nucleotides matching TRBD1. J lost 3 bases, V lost 0 bases, and 5 bases had no gene match. From germline, CDR1 is MGHRA and CDR2 YSYEKL. The CDR3 contains 16 residues. The CDR3 here is CASSQDPTGLNQPQHF. The CDR3, as DNA: TGCGCCAGCAGCCAAGATCCGACAGGGCTCAATCAGCCCCAGCATTTT.

In its sample, this clone was seen once. The chain has TRBV27 and TRBJ2-1; 11 bases align to TRBD2. This CDR3 has 15 amino acids. After removal of 5 bases from V and 6 bases from J, the junction contained 6 bases not matched to a gene. Germline loops: CDR1 MNHEY, CDR2 SMNVEV (reference sequence). CDR3 bases: TGTGCCAGCAGTATACTAGCGGGAGAGTTCAATGAGCAGTTCTTC. Translating it yields CASSILAGEFNEQFF.

The chain combines TRBV19 with TRBJ1-5; D is unclear. Germline V lookup: CDR1 LNHDA, CDR2 SQIVND (reference sequence). The CDR3 runs to 15 residues. V lost 1 base, J lost 2 bases, and 9 bases lay in between. Written as DNA, the CDR3 is TGTGCCAGTAGTATAGGCGGTATCGGCAATCAGCCCCAGCATTTT. Translating it yields CASSIGGIGNQPQHF.

The rearrangement joins TRBV27 to TRBJ2-7; TRBD2 agrees at 8 bases. This CDR3 is built from 14 residues. V shed 3 bases and J 9 bases; nucleotides not matched to a gene: 10. Germline-derived CDR1 and CDR2 are MNHEY and SMNVEV (reference sequence). The CDR3 sequence: CASSLSGGPLGQYF. For the CDR3, the DNA is TGTGCCAGCAGTTTGAGCGGGGGCCCCTTAGGGCAGTACTTC.

This sequence joins TRBV11-2 and TRBJ2-5; TRBD2 matches at 8 bases. The ends lost 1 base at V and 2 bases at J; junction bases unmatched: 12. From germline, CDR1 is SGHAT and CDR2 FQNNGV. The length of the CDR3 is 18 residues. The CDR3 DNA follows: TGTGCCAGCAGCTTAGGTCCTTGGCTAGCGGGCCTACAAGAGACCCAGTACTTC. It encodes CASSLGPWLAGLQETQYF.

The J gene is TRBJ2-5, the V gene TRBV28; no firm D call. The ends were cut back, 2 bases at V and 2 bases at J, with 12 bases in the middle. The germline gives CDR1 MDHEN, CDR2 SYDVKM. The CDR3 is made up of 15 amino acids. CDR3 DNA sequence: TGTGCCAGCAGTTTAAATCGGCAGTTACAAGAGACCCAGTACTTC. This translates into CASSLNRQLQETQYF.

V usage is TRBV5-5 and J usage is TRBJ1-1; possibly TRBD1 for D (5 bases). With 1 base removed from V and 7 bases from J, the gap between germline ends came to 11 bases. Per the germline V gene, CDR1 is SGHKS and CDR2 is YYEKEE (reference sequence). The CDR3 has 13 residues. The CDR3: CASSLSMGVEAFF. As DNA, the CDR3 is TGTGCCAGCAGCTTGTCCATGGGGGTTGAAGCTTTCTTT.

CDR3 amino acids: CASSFIDGSYEQYF. CDR3 DNA sequence: TGCGCCAGCAGCTTTATCGATGGGTCCTACGAGCAGTACTTC. The chain links TRBV5-1 to TRBJ2-7; D unclear. V lost 2 bases and J lost 1, with 10 bases in between. CDR3 size: 14 residues. The V gene's germline CDR1 is SGHRS and CDR2 YFSETQ.

The chain carries TRBV9 and TRBJ2-3; no clear D gene. The CDR3 has 12 residues. CDR1 SGDLS and CDR2 YYNGEE come from the germline V gene. The V gene lost 3 bases and the J gene lost 2 bases, with 4 bases spanning the gap. CDR3 DNA: TGTGCCAGCAGCGCGTACACAGATACGCAGTATTTT. Translating gives CASSAYTDTQYF.

The V gene is TRBV6-5, the J gene TRBJ2-7; 7 bases match TRBD1. Trimming at V came to 0 bases and at J to 4 bases, leaving 6 bases not matched to a gene. Per the germline V gene, CDR1 is MNHEY and CDR2 is SVGAGI. The CDR3 length is 15 residues. This chain's CDR3 is CASSYSPGGVYEQYF. The CDR3 nucleotides are TGTGCCAGCAGTTACTCCCCAGGGGGTGTTTACGAGCAGTACTTC.

As DNA, the CDR3 is TGTGCCAGCAGTGAGGCTGGGGAGTGGGGGGTGTTTGGCTACACCTTC. Translation: CASSEAGEWGVFGYTF. The chain uses TRBV6-1 and TRBJ1-2, with D maybe TRBD1 (5 bases). This CDR3 region has 16 residues. The germline V gene encodes CDR1 MNHNS and CDR2 SASEGT. Trimming removed 3 bases at V and 7 bases at J, with 21 bases between.

The chain uses TRBV27 and TRBJ2-1; TRBD2 is a possible D gene (6 bases). Germline V gives CDR1 MNHEY, CDR2 SMNVEV (reference sequence). The CDR3 length is 16 residues. V lost 1 base to trimming and J lost 8 bases, with 18 bases between them. The CDR3 DNA reads TGTGCCAGCAGTTTATTCGGGCCTCGTCGCGGGGATGAGCAGTTCTTC. The encoded protein is CASSLFGPRRGDEQFF.

The gene calls are TRBV4-2 and TRBJ2-5; the match to TRBD2 covers 7 bases. Trimming took 1 base from V and 9 from J; bases not matched to a gene: 2. CDR1 and CDR2 (germline): LGHNA, YNFKEQ. The CDR3 runs 12 residues. CDR3 residues: CASSQGLAAQYF. The CDR3 coding sequence is TGTGCCAGCAGCCAAGGACTAGCAGCCCAGTACTTC.

The CDR3, as DNA: TGCGCCAGCAGTAAACTAGCGGGGGGCCCTTACGAGCAGTACTTC. It translates to CASSKLAGGPYEQYF. This sequence joins TRBV4-1 and TRBJ2-7, with TRBD2 matching 12 bases. Trimming cost V 6 bases and J 4 bases; bases outside gene matches: 7. The germline V gene has CDR1 MGHRA and CDR2 YSYEKL. The CDR3 has 15 amino acids.

V usage is TRBV9 and J usage is TRBJ1-5; tentatively, D is TRBD1 (6 bases). The length of the CDR3 is 15 residues. V lost 4 bases and J lost 3, with 14 bases in between. Germline V lookup: CDR1 SGDLS, CDR2 YYNGEE. CDR3 nucleotides: TGTGCCAGCAGCAGAGAAGGACAGTACAATCAGCCCCAGCATTTT. This sequence encodes CASSREGQYNQPQHF.

V is TRBV19 and J is TRBJ1-1; tentative D call: TRBD1 (5 bases). The CDR3 length is 12 residues. Trimming took off 7 bases at V and 9 bases at J, with 15 bases between the two ends. The germline V gene encodes CDR1 LNHDA and CDR2 SQIVND (reference sequence). In DNA, the CDR3 is TGTGCCAGTAACAACAGGATGTTAAAAGCTTTCTTT. Translating gives CASNNRMLKAFF.

This clone was recorded a few times. The chain joins TRBV2 to TRBJ1-5; D perhaps matches TRBD1 (6 bases). In germline, CDR1 is SNHLY, CDR2 FYNNEI. CDR3 length: 14 amino acids. The V gene lost 5 bases and the J gene lost 8 bases, with 16 bases spanning the gap. CDR3: CASSPDSPLEPQHF. CDR3 nucleotides: TGTGCCAGCAGTCCGGACAGCCCCTTGGAGCCCCAGCATTTT.

The sample holds a few counts of this clone. The chain links TRBV9 to TRBJ1-1; a weak D match, TRBD1 (6 bases). The CDR3 is made up of 14 amino acids. Germline values: CDR1 SGDLS, CDR2 YYNGEE. Trimming took 3 bases from V and 1 from J, leaving 10 bases between them. The CDR3 here is CASSAATGNTEAFF. The CDR3, as DNA: TGTGCCAGCAGCGCGGCGACAGGGAACACTGAAGCTTTCTTT.

The chain is built from TRBV11-2 and TRBJ2-3; D gene uncertain. Germline CDR1 reads SGHAT; CDR2 reads FQNNGV. Trimming took 1 base from V and 0 from J, leaving 11 bases between them. The CDR3 is 16 residues long. For the CDR3, the DNA is TGTGCCAGCAGCTTAGCCCCCCTCTCTAGCACAGATACGCAGTATTTT. It encodes CASSLAPLSSTDTQYF.

This clone was recorded once. This chain connects TRBV27 to TRBJ1-5; D not certain. The CDR3 consists of 15 residues. V lost 3 bases and J lost 2, with 11 bases in between. Germline CDR1 reads MNHEY; CDR2 reads SMNVEV (reference sequence). The CDR3 bases are TGTGCCAGCAGTTTGGCGGGAGCGGGCAATCAGCCCCAGCATTTT. This codes for CASSLAGAGNQPQHF.

The J gene is TRBJ2-7, the V gene TRBV29-1, with D possibly being TRBD2 (5 bases). This CDR3 region has 13 residues. In germline, CDR1 is SQVTM, CDR2 ANQGSEA. The V end lost 7 bases, the J end lost 3 bases, and 16 bases lay between the germline ends. The CDR3 nucleotides are TGCAGCGCCGAGCGGTGGCATGGCTACGAGCAGTACTTC. Translation gives CSAERWHGYEQYF.

The rearrangement joins TRBV7-9 to TRBJ2-1; no clear D gene. Germline V lookup: CDR1 SEHNR, CDR2 FQNEAQ (reference sequence). The CDR3 runs 12 residues. V lost 1 base to trimming and J lost 10 bases, with 8 bases between them. The CDR3 region is CASSLDQLEQFF. The CDR3 DNA sequence: TGTGCCAGCAGCTTAGATCAGTTGGAGCAGTTCTTC.

The J gene is TRBJ2-7, the V gene TRBV28; D possibly corresponds to TRBD2 (5 bases). V was clipped by 5 bases and J by 6 bases, with 14 bases between them. CDR3 length: 13 amino acids. CDR1 is MDHEN, CDR2 SYDVKM, per germline. CDR3 DNA: TGTGCCAGCAGTAGACTCAGCCGGGGCGAGCAGTACTTC. Translating gives CASSRLSRGEQYF.

Only one count was recorded for this clone. In DNA, the CDR3 is TGTGCCAGCAGCTTGGGACGCGGTAACAATGAGCAGTTCTTC. Its protein product is CASSLGRGNNEQFF. V usage is TRBV5-5 and J usage is TRBJ2-1; D gene unclear. V was cut by 0 bases and J by 5 bases, with 9 bases left in between. CDR1 and CDR2 from the germline V gene are SGHKS and YYEKEE (reference sequence). The CDR3 spans 14 residues.

V is TRBV19 and J is TRBJ1-5; possible D gene TRBD1, 5 bases. Trimming cost V 1 base and J 0 bases, with 22 bases left between them. Germline lookup yields CDR1 LNHDA and CDR2 SQIVND (reference sequence). The CDR3 totals 20 residues. The DNA of the CDR3 is TGTGCCAGTAGTATAGTTCGAGGACGGTCGAGGGGTTATAGCAATCAGCCCCAGCATTTT. Its protein is CASSIVRGRSRGYSNQPQHF.

The J gene is TRBJ2-7, the V gene TRBV10-1, with a tentative D call TRBD1 (5 bases). This CDR3 spans 14 amino acids. The germline V gene has CDR1 WNHNN and CDR2 SYGVQD (reference sequence). The V gene lost 6 bases and the J gene lost 0 bases, with 12 bases spanning the gap. The CDR3 sequence: CASSKGSSSYEQYF. In DNA form, the CDR3 reads TGCGCCAGCAGCAAGGGGTCAAGCTCCTACGAGCAGTACTTC.

The J gene is TRBJ2-5, the V gene TRBV13; D not resolved. CDR1 and CDR2 (germline): PRHDT, FYEKMQ (reference sequence). Trimming removed 2 bases from V and 1 base from J, with 8 bases in between. This CDR3 contains 14 residues. Here the CDR3 DNA reads TGTGCCAGCAGCTTACGGCAGGTCCAAGAGACCCAGTACTTC. Translating gives CASSLRQVQETQYF.

The CDR3 here is CASTTMRRGGDEQFF. CDR3 in DNA: TGTGCCAGCACCACGATGCGGCGGGGCGGGGATGAGCAGTTCTTC. This rearrangement joins TRBV28 to TRBJ2-1; maybe TRBD2 (6 bases). Germline lookup yields CDR1 MDHEN and CDR2 SYDVKM. CDR3 size: 15 residues. Trimming pared 7 bases from V and 8 bases from J, leaving 21 bases between.

This chain joins TRBV27 and TRBJ2-1, with D unresolved. The CDR3 spans 15 residues. The V end lost 7 bases, the J end lost 3 bases, and 16 bases lay between the germline ends. Germline CDR1 MNHEY, CDR2 SMNVEV (reference sequence). CDR3 in DNA: TGTGCCAGCACCCCCGGCGGCAGAGTCTACAATGAGCAGTTCTTC. It yields the protein CASTPGGRVYNEQFF.

The chain combines TRBV27 with TRBJ2-6; tentative D call: TRBD2 (5 bases). Germline CDR1 MNHEY, CDR2 SMNVEV (reference sequence). The CDR3 extends over 17 amino acids. The V end lost 4 bases, the J end lost 5 bases, and 18 bases lay between the germline ends. CDR3 sequence: CASSSLPGGSWANVLTF. The DNA for the CDR3 is TGTGCCAGCAGTTCTTTGCCGGGCGGGTCCTGGGCCAACGTCCTGACTTTC.

The V gene is TRBV2, the J gene TRBJ2-7; maybe TRBD2 (6 bases). The CDR3 consists of 14 residues. The germline V and J ends were trimmed by 10 bases and 3 bases, with 19 bases remaining between them. CDR1 SNHLY and CDR2 FYNNEI come from the germline V gene. The CDR3 nucleotides are TGTGCCATCGAACGATGGGACTCCGGCTACGAGCAGTACTTC. Its translation: CAIERWDSGYEQYF.

This chain joins TRBV27 and TRBJ2-7, with 9 bases fitting TRBD2. V lost 0 bases and J lost 3; bases outside the gene matches: 6. The length of the CDR3 is 16 residues. Germline CDR1 and CDR2: MNHEY and SMNVEV (reference sequence). The CDR3 sequence: CASSLSSGSLIYEQYF. In DNA form, the CDR3 reads TGTGCCAGCAGTTTATCTAGCGGGAGCCTCATCTACGAGCAGTACTTC.